The clone carrying this TCR beta chain was seen once. Other DNA sequences in the same sample also yield this CDR3. The entry originates in a study of blood T cell repertoires in COVID-19. Profiling relied on immunoSEQ multiplex PCR, and the TCRdb table lists in-frame clones only, not all of them. The sample has some 200,000 clones; just over 85% are singletons. The trim removed 3 bases at V and 1 base at J, leaving 1 base unmatched. The CDR3 has 14 amino acids. From germline, CDR1 is KGHSH and CDR2 LQKENI. This TCR came from a man older than 75 with acute or convalescent COVID-19. Input material: peripheral blood. This chain joins TRBV18 and TRBJ1-1, with 8 bases fitting TRBD1. The CDR3 DNA reads TGTGCCAGCTCACCCCAGGGGGCGAACACTGAAGCTTTCTTT. It codes for CASSPQGANTEAFF.